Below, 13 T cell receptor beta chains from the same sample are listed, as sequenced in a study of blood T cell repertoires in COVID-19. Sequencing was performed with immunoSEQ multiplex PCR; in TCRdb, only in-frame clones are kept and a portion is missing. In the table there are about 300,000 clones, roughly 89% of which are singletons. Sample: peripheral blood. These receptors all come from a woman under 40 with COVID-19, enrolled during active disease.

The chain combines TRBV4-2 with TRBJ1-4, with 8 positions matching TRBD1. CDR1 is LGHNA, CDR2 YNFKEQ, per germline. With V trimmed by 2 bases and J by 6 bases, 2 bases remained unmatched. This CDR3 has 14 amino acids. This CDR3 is CASSQTQGDEKLFF. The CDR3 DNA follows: TGTGCCAGCAGCCAAACACAGGGGGATGAAAAACTGTTTTTT.

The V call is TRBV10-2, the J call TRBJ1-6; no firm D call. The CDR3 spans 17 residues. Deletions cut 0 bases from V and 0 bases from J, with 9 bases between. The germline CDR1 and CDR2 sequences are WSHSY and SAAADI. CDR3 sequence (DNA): TGCGCCAGCAGTGAGTCAACCGGTAGCTCCTATAATTCACCCCTCCACTTT. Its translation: CASSESTGSSYNSPLHF.

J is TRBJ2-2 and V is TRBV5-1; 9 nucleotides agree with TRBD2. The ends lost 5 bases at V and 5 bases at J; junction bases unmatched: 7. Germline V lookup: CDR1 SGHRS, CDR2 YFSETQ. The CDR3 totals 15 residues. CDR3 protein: CASSSSGGFTGELFF. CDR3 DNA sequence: TGCGCCAGCAGTTCCAGCGGGGGGTTTACCGGGGAGCTGTTTTTT. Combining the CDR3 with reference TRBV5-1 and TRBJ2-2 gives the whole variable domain KAGVTQTPRYLIKTRGQQVTLSCSPISGHRSVSWYQQTPGQGLQFLFEYFSETQRNKGNFPGRFSGRQFSNSRSEMNVSTLELGDSALYLCASSSSGGFTGELFFGEGSRLTVL.

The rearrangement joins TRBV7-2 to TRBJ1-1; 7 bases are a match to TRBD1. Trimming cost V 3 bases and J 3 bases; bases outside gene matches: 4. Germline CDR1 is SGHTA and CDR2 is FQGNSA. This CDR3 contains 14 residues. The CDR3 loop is CASSFDRDDTEAFF. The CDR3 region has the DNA TGTGCCAGCAGCTTCGACAGGGACGACACTGAAGCTTTCTTT.

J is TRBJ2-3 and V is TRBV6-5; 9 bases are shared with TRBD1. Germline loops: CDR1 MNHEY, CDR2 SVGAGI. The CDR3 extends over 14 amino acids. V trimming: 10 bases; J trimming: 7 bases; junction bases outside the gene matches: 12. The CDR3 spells CATTFTGGANTQYF. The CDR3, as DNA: TGTGCCACCACATTTACAGGGGGCGCAAATACGCAGTATTTT.

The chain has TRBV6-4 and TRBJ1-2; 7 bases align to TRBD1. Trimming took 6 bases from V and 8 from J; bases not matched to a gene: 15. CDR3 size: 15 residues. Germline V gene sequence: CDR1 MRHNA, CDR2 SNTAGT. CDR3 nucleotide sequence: TGTGCCAGCAGCTCTCAAATGACAGGGCCGGGAGGCTACACCTTC. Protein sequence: CASSSQMTGPGGYTF.

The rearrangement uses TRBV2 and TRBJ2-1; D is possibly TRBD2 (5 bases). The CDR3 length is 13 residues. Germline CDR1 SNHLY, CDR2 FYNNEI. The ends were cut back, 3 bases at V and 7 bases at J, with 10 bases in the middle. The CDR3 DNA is TGTGCCAGCAGTGACGGGGTTGGGAATGAGCAGTTCTTC. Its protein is CASSDGVGNEQFF. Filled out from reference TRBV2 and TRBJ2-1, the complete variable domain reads EPEVTQTPSHQVTQMGQEVILRCVPISNHLYFYWYRQILGQKVEFLVSFYNNEISEKSEIFDDQFSVERPDGSNFTLKIRSTKLEDSAMYFCASSDGVGNEQFFGPGTRLTVL.

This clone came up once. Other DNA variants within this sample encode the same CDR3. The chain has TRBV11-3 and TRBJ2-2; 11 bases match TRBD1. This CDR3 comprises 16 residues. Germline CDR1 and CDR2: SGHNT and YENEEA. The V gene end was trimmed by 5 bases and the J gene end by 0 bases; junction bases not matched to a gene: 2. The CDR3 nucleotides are TGTGCCAGCAGCCCGGGACAGGGGGCGAACACCGGGGAGCTGTTTTTT. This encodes CASSPGQGANTGELFF. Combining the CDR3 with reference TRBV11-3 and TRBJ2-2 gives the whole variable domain EAGVVQSPRYKIIEKKQPVAFWCNPISGHNTLYWYLQNLGQGPELLIRYENEEAVDDSQLPKDRFSAERLKGVDSTLKIQPAELGDSAVYLCASSPGQGANTGELFFGEGSRLTVL.

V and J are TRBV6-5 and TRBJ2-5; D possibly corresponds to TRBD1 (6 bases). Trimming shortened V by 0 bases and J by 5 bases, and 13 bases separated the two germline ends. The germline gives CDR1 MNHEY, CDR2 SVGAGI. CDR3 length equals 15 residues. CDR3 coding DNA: TGTGCCAGCAGTTACTCGAACAGGGTTTGGGAGACCCAGTACTTC. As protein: CASSYSNRVWETQYF.

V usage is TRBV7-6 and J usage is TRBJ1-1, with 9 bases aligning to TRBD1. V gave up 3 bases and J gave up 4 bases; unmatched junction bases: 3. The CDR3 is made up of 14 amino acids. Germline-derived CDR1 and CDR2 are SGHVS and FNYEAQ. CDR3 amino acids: CASSLTGGGTEAFF. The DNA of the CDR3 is TGTGCCAGCAGCTTGACAGGGGGAGGCACTGAAGCTTTCTTT.

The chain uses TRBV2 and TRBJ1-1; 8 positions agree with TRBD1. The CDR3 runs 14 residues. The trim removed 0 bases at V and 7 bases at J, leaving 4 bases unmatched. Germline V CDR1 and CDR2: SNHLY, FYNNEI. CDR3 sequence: CASSEADRDDEAFF. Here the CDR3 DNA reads TGTGCCAGCAGTGAAGCGGACAGGGATGATGAAGCTTTCTTT. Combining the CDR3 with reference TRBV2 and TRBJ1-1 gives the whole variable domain EPEVTQTPSHQVTQMGQEVILRCVPISNHLYFYWYRQILGQKVEFLVSFYNNEISEKSEIFDDQFSVERPDGSNFTLKIRSTKLEDSAMYFCASSEADRDDEAFFGQGTRLTVV.

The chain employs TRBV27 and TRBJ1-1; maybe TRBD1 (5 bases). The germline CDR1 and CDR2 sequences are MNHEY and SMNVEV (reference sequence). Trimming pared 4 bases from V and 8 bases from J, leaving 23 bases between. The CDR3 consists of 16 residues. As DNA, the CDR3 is TGTGCCAGCAGTTCCACCCCCCGGGGGGATGGTAACGAAGCTTTCTTT. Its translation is CASSSTPRGDGNEAFF.

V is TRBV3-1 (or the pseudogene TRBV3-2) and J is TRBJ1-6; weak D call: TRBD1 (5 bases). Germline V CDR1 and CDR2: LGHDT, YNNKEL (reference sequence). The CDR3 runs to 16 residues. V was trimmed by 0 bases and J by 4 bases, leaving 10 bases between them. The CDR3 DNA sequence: TGTGCCAGCAGCCAAGATCGGGGGGTTTATAATTCACCCCTCCACTTT. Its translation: CASSQDRGVYNSPLHF.